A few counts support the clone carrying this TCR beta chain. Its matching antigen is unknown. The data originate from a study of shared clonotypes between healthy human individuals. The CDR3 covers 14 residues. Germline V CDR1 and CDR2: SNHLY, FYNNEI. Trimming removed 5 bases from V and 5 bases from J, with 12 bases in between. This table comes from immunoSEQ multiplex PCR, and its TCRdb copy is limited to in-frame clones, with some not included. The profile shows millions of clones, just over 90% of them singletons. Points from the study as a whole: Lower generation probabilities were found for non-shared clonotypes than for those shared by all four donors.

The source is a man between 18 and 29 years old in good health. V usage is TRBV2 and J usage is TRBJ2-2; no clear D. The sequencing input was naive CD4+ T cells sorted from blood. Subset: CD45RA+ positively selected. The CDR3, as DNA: TGTGCCAGCAGTCCTTCTAGAGGTACCGGGGAGCTGTTTTTT. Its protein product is CASSPSRGTGELFF. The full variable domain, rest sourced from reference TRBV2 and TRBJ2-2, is EPEVTQTPSHQVTQMGQEVILRCVPISNHLYFYWYRQILGQKVEFLVSFYNNEISEKSEIFDDQFSVERPDGSNFTLKIRSTKLEDSAMYFCASSPSRGTGELFFGEGSRLTVL.